This T cell receptor beta chain was sequenced for a study of T-cell reconstitution after alpha-beta-depleted transplantation in children (dated by TCRdb to 2016 to 2018). Study-level background: Using TCR repertoire profiling, the study followed T-cell immune reconstitution in a quantitative way in children after TCRalphabeta/CD19-depleted allogeneic hematopoietic cell transplantation.

This clonotype occurred a few times. Its antigen specificity is not known. Base-call qualities are not available, and no considerably larger clone is one nucleotide away. Libraries were built with PCR. The sequencer listed for this sample is Illumina HiSeq 2500. TCR library preparation used molecular barcoding, with unique molecular identifiers applied to normalize quantification of the TCRbeta repertoire. TCRdb reprocessing: public reads trimmed at Q25 with fastp, clones called with MiXCR, in-frame beta chains kept. All rows with the same CDR3 protein become a single entry with the most common DNA and genes. This sample comprises 40,000 to 55,000 distinct CDR3 sequences, about 9.3% of them detected only once. The biggest ten clones account for about 26% of the sample. Study-level results and caveats: The frequencies of hyperexpanded clones fell over the following months, and after one year, T-cell counts and TCRbeta diversity were mostly attributed to newly produced T cells. The high TCRbeta diversity at day 60 in some patients was ascribed to recipient T cells and intrathymic progenitors that had survived conditioning. About two months after transplant, the apparently early recovery of alphabetaT-cell counts reportedly depended on just several hundred clones that had expanded rapidly and came from non-depleted graft cells.

The germline V gene (reference sequence) gives CDR1 as SGHKS and CDR2 as YYEKEE. After removal of 4 bases from V and 1 base from J, the junction retains 2 bases not matched to a gene. The CDR3 holds 15 amino acids from the cysteine to the phenylalanine. The only DNA kept is the CDR3, 45 bases in frame from the first base. The label giving this sample's time point can be read as: day 60 (about 2 months) after transplantation. This sample's treatment or condition label indicates: allogeneic hematopoietic cell transplantation with graft depleted of TCRalphabeta T cells and CD19 B cells. The children who served as transplant recipients had been given grafts of TCRalphabeta/CD19-depleted allogeneic hematopoietic cells.

This TCR came from a male patient between 2 and 9 years old who had a stem cell transplant for chronic granulomatous disease, so the T cells may come from the graft donor. The sequence joins TRBV5-5 to TRBJ2-3; 11 bases in the middle match TRBD2. Here the sequenced sample was PBMCs, mostly from graft donor cells, taken 60 days after TCRalphabeta/CD19-depleted stem cell transplant. The CDR3 loop reads CASSRLAGRTDTQYF. The DNA sequence follows: TGTGCCAGCAGCCGACTAGCGGGACGCACAGATACGCAGTATTTT. The CDR3 plus the reference TRBV5-5 and TRBJ2-3 genes for the other parts give the full variable domain: DAGVTQSPTHLIKTRGQQVTLRCSPISGHKSVSWYQQVLGQGPQFIFQYYEKEERGRGNFPDRFSARQFPNYSSELNVNALLLGDSALYLCASSRLAGRTDTQYFGPGTRLTVL.